The rows below give T cell receptor beta chains drawn from one sample of a study of shared clonotypes between healthy human individuals. Clones were read by immunoSEQ multiplex PCR, and TCRdb kept only the in-frame ones, dropping some. The sample holds roughly 2.5 million clones; roughly 92% are singletons and the top ten take 0.14%. The specimen sequenced was naive CD4+ T cells sorted from blood. These receptors all stem from a man younger than 30 in good health. Each CDR3 is given with its conserved first and last residue. The order of the fields is J gene, V gene, CDR3 protein.

TRBJ2-3 TRBV5-6 CASSLLVQGELYTDTQYF
TRBJ1-4 TRBV7-6 CASSPGQGSEKLFF
TRBJ2-2 TRBV5-1 CASSKPTGSDGELFF
TRBJ1-2 TRBV5-4 CASSLDQFNYGYTF
TRBJ2-7 TRBV18 CASSPGPGEQYF
TRBJ1-6 TRBV10-3 CAISDRQDGNSPLHF
TRBJ2-7 TRBV7-2 CASTRGTSGSYEQYF
TRBJ1-1 TRBV6-6 CASILNREAFF
TRBJ2-3 TRBV30 CAWSVTRKGTDTQYF
TRBJ2-3 TRBV19 CASSVSGATSTDTQYF
TRBJ2-3 TRBV7-2 CASSLTAGPSTDTQYF
TRBJ2-5 TRBV29-1 CSAAWGTQETQYF
TRBJ2-2 TRBV6-5 CASSSTTHTGELFF
TRBJ2-1 TRBV12-5 CASGLVPPGNEQFF
TRBJ2-1 TRBV6-5 CASSYLAGGPAEQFF
TRBJ2-3 TRBV30 CAWSGSGGAGYF
TRBJ2-3 TRBV18 CASSPLYPGSQSTDTQYF
TRBJ2-1 TRBV15 CATSREGSFNEQFF
TRBJ2-7 TRBV5-1 CASSLLGSGSHSYEQYF
TRBJ1-2 TRBV28 CASSLSRGRNYGYTF
TRBJ1-6 TRBV6-5 CASGETGYSPLHF
TRBJ2-7 TRBV7-9 CASSGGPTFGSPYEQYF
TRBJ1-6 TRBV6-6 CASSRDINNSPLHF
TRBJ1-5 TRBV21-1 CASSKERLNRGYSNQPQHF